The 16 T cell receptor beta chains below all came from one sample that was sequenced in a study of cytomegalovirus exposure and HLA in healthy donors. Some clones are missing from TCRdb's copy, which holds only in-frame ones; the method was immunoSEQ multiplex PCR. The sample records tens of thousands of clones, 85% to 95% being singletons. The specimen sequenced was PBMCs. These receptors came from a young man in good health and CMV-seropositive.

V and J are TRBV28 and TRBJ1-2, with TRBD1 as a possible D gene (6 bases). Trimming removed 5 bases from V and 8 bases from J, with 12 bases in between. The germline CDR1 and CDR2 sequences are MDHEN and SYDVKM. The CDR3 sequence is 12 residues long. Here the CDR3 DNA reads TGTGCCAGCAGTCAGGGGCTTGGGGGCTACACCTTC. It encodes CASSQGLGGYTF.

This chain connects TRBV20-1 to TRBJ2-3; a weak D match, TRBD2 (5 bases). V lost 6 bases and J 4 bases, leaving 8 bases between the germline ends. Germline V CDR1 and CDR2: DFQATT, SNEGSKA (reference sequence). The CDR3 has 11 residues. The CDR3 nucleotides read TGCAGTGCGGAGAGGGCAGATACGCAGTATTTT. It translates to CSAERADTQYF.

The CDR3 coding sequence is TGTGCCAGCAGGGCGGAACAGGGGGAGCGTGAAAAACTGTTTTTT. It translates to CASRAEQGEREKLFF. The chain links TRBV28 to TRBJ1-4; 8 bases fit TRBD1. This CDR3 spans 15 amino acids. Germline V lookup: CDR1 MDHEN, CDR2 SYDVKM. The ends lost 6 bases at V and 7 bases at J; junction bases unmatched: 10.

The CDR3 reads CASSSLQGARGEQYF. The CDR3 DNA reads TGTGCCAGCAGTTCCCTACAGGGGGCGCGGGGCGAGCAGTACTTC. The chain combines TRBV6-6 with TRBJ2-7; 9 nucleotides agree with TRBD1. This CDR3 has 15 residues. Germline assignment: CDR1 MNHNY and CDR2 SVGAGI (reference sequence). Trimming cost V 4 bases and J 6 bases; bases outside gene matches: 10.

The chain has TRBV7-2 and TRBJ2-1; perhaps TRBD1 as D (6 bases). This CDR3 has 17 amino acids. From germline, CDR1 is SGHTA and CDR2 FQGNSA. The V end was cut by 3 bases, the J end by 5 bases, with 20 bases between. In DNA form, the CDR3 reads TGTGCCAGCAGCTTCCTTGGAGAGTGGACAGAACACAATGAGCAGTTCTTC. Its translation: CASSFLGEWTEHNEQFF.

This clone is a singleton in its sample. V and J are TRBV9 and TRBJ1-2; no clear D gene. CDR1 SGDLS and CDR2 YYNGEE come from the germline V gene. Trimming removed 0 bases at V and 2 bases at J, with 8 bases between. The CDR3 runs 14 residues. The CDR3 reads CASSVATGNYGYTF. CDR3 nucleotides: TGTGCCAGCAGCGTAGCTACCGGGAACTATGGCTACACCTTC.

The chain combines TRBV2 with TRBJ2-3; the D is unclear. This CDR3 has 13 amino acids. Germline lookup yields CDR1 SNHLY and CDR2 FYNNEI. The V end lost 3 bases, the J end lost 0 bases, and 4 bases lay between the germline ends. The CDR3 coding sequence is TGTGCCAGCAGTGACTCGAGCACAGATACGCAGTATTTT. This translates into CASSDSSTDTQYF.

This clone was recorded only once. V gene TRBV28 combines with J gene TRBJ2-7, with D possibly being TRBD2 (5 bases). Germline lookup yields CDR1 MDHEN and CDR2 SYDVKM. Trimming pared 1 base from V and 3 bases from J, leaving 10 bases between. This CDR3 is built from 14 residues. In DNA form, the CDR3 reads TGTGCCAGCAGTTTATTTGTAGGGAGCTACGAGCAGTACTTC. Translated, it gives CASSLFVGSYEQYF.

This chain connects TRBV7-9 to TRBJ2-7; D unresolved. In germline, CDR1 is SEHNR, CDR2 FQNEAQ (reference sequence). V lost 0 bases, J lost 3 bases, and 3 bases lay in between. The CDR3 has 12 residues. CDR3 sequence: CASSLARYEQYF. The CDR3 region has the DNA TGTGCCAGCAGCTTAGCCCGCTACGAGCAGTACTTC.

The chain has TRBV2 and TRBJ2-5; TRBD1 aligns across 8 bases. Trimming at V came to 6 bases and at J to 5 bases, leaving 5 bases not matched to a gene. Germline loops: CDR1 SNHLY, CDR2 FYNNEI. CDR3 length equals 13 residues. This chain's CDR3 is CASRDRDRETQYF. CDR3 nucleotide sequence: TGTGCCAGCAGGGACCGGGACAGGGAGACCCAGTACTTC. Full variable domain (outside the CDR3, taken from reference TRBV2 and TRBJ2-5): EPEVTQTPSHQVTQMGQEVILRCVPISNHLYFYWYRQILGQKVEFLVSFYNNEISEKSEIFDDQFSVERPDGSNFTLKIRSTKLEDSAMYFCASRDRDRETQYFGPGTRLLVL.

The chain joins TRBV2 to TRBJ2-1; TRBD1 matches at 7 bases. V gave up 6 bases and J gave up 7 bases; unmatched junction bases: 9. The germline gives CDR1 SNHLY, CDR2 FYNNEI. The CDR3 has 14 residues. The CDR3 spells CASRAGTVGNEQFF. The CDR3 nucleotides read TGTGCCAGCAGAGCCGGGACAGTGGGGAATGAGCAGTTCTTC.

V and J are TRBV12-2 and TRBJ2-7; TRBD2, the D gene given by the table, was not confirmed from the DNA. TRBV12-2 is an annotated pseudogene. This CDR3 is built from 14 residues. CDR3 protein: CASRSGRDSYEQYF. In DNA, the CDR3 is TGTGCAAGTCGAAGCGGGAGGGATTCCTACGAGCAGTACTTC.

The gene calls are TRBV28 and TRBJ2-7; TRBD2 agrees at 8 bases. The ends lost 3 bases at V and 0 bases at J; junction bases unmatched: 7. Germline V lookup: CDR1 MDHEN, CDR2 SYDVKM. The length of the CDR3 is 16 residues. CDR3 sequence: CASSFGGAATSYEQYF. The CDR3 nucleotides read TGTGCCAGCAGTTTCGGGGGGGCCGCCACCTCCTACGAGCAGTACTTC.

In this sample, this clone turned up a few times. The chain employs TRBV10-3 and TRBJ1-1; D may be TRBD1 (6 bases). With 7 bases removed from V and 6 bases from J, the gap between germline ends came to 21 bases. This CDR3 has 15 residues. Germline V gene lookup returns CDR1 ENHRY and CDR2 SYGVKD. In nucleotides, the CDR3 is TGTGCCATCAAGGCAGGGACAATTTGGGAAGCTGAAGCTTTCTTT. It translates to CAIKAGTIWEAEAFF.

Concerning this clone itself: A read error may produce the germline difference seen at one junction end. The chain uses TRBV7-7 and TRBJ2-1, with TRBD1 identical over 11 bases. The germline CDR1 and CDR2 sequences are SSHAT and FNYEAQ (reference sequence). The CDR3 totals 14 residues. This CDR3 is CASSLGQGANEQFF. Here the CDR3 DNA reads TGTGCTAGCAGCTTAGGACAGGGGGCGAATGAGCAGTTCTTC.

The chain couples TRBV7-9 to TRBJ1-1; no clear D gene. From germline, CDR1 is SEHNR and CDR2 FQNEAQ (reference sequence). The CDR3 is 12 residues long. V was shortened by 5 bases and J by 9 bases, with 13 bases between the two germline ends. In DNA form, the CDR3 reads TGTGCCAGCAGCCCCGTCCGAGTTAAAGCTTTCTTT. Translating it yields CASSPVRVKAFF.